The entry that follows covers one T cell receptor beta chain sequence. Its antigen is currently unknown. The germline V gene has CDR1 SGHNT and CDR2 YYREEE (reference sequence). The CDR3 has 14 residues. V was cut by 0 bases and J by 5 bases, with 10 bases left in between. These data are taken from a study of monozygotic twins with cystic fibrosis. Study-wide background: Libraries were built from 3 to 3.5 micrograms of fragmented DNA using roughly 15 PCR cycles.

Clones were read by immunoSEQ multiplex PCR, and TCRdb kept only the in-frame ones, dropping some. The data show tens of thousands of clones, 90% to 98% seen once. Findings and limits, study-wide: Shared CDR3 numbers were not associated with age, concordance or severity. V usage most resembled the co-twin in 13 of 16 pairs. Monozygotic CF twins shared more identical nucleotide clonotypes than unrelated patients.

This clonotype was sampled from a girl aged 2 to 10 with cystic fibrosis. The sequencing input was blood. The chain is built from TRBV5-4 and TRBJ2-3, with D uncertain. CDR3 sequence: CASSLDSFGDTQYF. The CDR3 bases are TGTGCCAGCAGCTTGGACAGTTTCGGAGATACGCAGTATTTT.